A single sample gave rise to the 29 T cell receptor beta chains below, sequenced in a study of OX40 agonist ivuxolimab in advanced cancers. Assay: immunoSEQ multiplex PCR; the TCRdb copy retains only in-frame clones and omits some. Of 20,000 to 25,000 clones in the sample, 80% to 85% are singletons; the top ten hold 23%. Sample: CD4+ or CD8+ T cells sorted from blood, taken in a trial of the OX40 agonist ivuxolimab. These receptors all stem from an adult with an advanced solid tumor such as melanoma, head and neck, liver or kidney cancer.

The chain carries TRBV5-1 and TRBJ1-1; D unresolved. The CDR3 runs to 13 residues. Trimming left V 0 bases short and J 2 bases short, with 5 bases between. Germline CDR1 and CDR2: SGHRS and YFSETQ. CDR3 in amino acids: CASSLVPNTEAFF. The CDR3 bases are TGCGCCAGCAGCTTGGTCCCCAACACTGAAGCTTTCTTT.

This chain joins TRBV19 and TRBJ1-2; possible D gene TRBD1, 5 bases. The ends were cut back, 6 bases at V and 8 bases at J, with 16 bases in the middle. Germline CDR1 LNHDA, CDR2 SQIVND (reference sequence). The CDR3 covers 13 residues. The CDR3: CASRMDGAQGYTF. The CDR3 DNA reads TGTGCCAGTAGGATGGATGGGGCGCAGGGCTACACCTTC.

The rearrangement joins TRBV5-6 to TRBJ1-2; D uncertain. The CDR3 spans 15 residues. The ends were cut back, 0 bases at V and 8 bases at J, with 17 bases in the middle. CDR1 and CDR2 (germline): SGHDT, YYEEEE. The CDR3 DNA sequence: TGTGCCAGCAGCTTGGCCGCGGACGGTGGAGAAGGCTACACCTTC. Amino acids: CASSLAADGGEGYTF.

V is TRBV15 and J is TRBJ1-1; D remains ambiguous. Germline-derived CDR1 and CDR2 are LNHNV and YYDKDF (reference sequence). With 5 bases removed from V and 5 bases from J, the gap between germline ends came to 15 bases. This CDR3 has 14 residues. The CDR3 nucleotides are TGTGCCACCAGCTCGCGGACCCTAGGGACTGAAGCTTTCTTT. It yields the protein CATSSRTLGTEAFF. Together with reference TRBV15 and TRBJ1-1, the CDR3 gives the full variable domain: DAMVIQNPRYQVTQFGKPVTLSCSQTLNHNVMYWYQQKSSQAPKLLFHYYDKDFNNEADTPDNFQSRRPNTSFCFLDIRSPGLGDTAMYLCATSSRTLGTEAFFGQGTRLTVV.

The chain's CDR3 is CASSLGTVWGYTF. CDR3 bases: TGTGCCAGCAGCTTGGGGACGGTATGGGGCTACACCTTC. The V and J genes are TRBV7-8 and TRBJ1-2, with D possibly being TRBD1 (5 bases). Trimming took off 3 bases at V and 8 bases at J, with 13 bases between the two ends. Germline-derived CDR1 and CDR2 are SGHVS and FQNEAQ. The CDR3 consists of 13 residues.

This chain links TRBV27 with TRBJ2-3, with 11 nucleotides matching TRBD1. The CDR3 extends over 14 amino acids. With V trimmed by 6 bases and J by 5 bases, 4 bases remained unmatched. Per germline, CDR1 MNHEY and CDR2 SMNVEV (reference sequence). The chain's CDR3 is CASSGGTGGDTQYF. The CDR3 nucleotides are TGTGCCAGCAGCGGAGGGACAGGGGGAGATACGCAGTATTTT.

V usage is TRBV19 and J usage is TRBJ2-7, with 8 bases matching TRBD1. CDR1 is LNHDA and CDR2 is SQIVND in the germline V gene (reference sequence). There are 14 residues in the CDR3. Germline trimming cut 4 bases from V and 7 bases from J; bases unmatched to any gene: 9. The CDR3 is CASSTGTGGWEQYF. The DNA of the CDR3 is TGTGCCAGTAGTACGGGCACAGGGGGTTGGGAGCAGTACTTC.

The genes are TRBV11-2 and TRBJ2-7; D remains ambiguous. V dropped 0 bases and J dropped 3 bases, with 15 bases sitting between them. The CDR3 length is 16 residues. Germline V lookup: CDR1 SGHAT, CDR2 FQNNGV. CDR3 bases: TGTGCCAGCAGCTTAGATCTCGGGCGAGAAGGCTACGAGCAGTACTTC. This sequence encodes CASSLDLGREGYEQYF.

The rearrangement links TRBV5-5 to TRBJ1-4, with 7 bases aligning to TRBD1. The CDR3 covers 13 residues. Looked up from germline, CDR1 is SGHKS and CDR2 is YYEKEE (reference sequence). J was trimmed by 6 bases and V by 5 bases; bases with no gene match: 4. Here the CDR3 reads CASRDGTDEKLFF. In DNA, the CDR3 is TGTGCCAGCAGGGACGGGACAGATGAAAAACTGTTTTTT.

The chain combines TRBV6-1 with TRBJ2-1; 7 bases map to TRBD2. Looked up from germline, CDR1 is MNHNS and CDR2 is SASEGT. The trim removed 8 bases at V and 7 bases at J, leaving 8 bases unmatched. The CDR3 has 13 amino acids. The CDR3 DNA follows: TGTGCCAGCGCGGTAGCGGGTCTGAATGAGCAGTTCTTC. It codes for CASAVAGLNEQFF.

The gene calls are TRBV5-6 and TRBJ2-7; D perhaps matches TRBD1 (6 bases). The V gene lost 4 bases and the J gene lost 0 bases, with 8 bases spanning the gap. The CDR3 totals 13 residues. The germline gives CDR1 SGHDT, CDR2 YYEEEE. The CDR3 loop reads CASSQDSSYEQYF. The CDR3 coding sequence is TGTGCCAGCAGCCAGGACAGCTCCTACGAGCAGTACTTC.

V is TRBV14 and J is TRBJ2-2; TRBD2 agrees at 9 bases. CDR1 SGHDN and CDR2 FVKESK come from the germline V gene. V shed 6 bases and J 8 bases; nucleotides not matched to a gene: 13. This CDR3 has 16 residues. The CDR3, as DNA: TGTGCCAGCAGACAGACTAGCGGCGGGCATGGGGGGGAGCTGTTTTTT. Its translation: CASRQTSGGHGGELFF.

The CDR3, as DNA: TGTGCCAGCAGCTTCGTCCCTCGATACGAGCAGTACTTC. Protein product: CASSFVPRYEQYF. The chain couples TRBV5-5 to TRBJ2-7; D gene unclear. With 2 bases removed from V and 4 bases from J, the gap between germline ends came to 10 bases. Germline assignment: CDR1 SGHKS and CDR2 YYEKEE (reference sequence). The CDR3 sequence is 13 residues long.

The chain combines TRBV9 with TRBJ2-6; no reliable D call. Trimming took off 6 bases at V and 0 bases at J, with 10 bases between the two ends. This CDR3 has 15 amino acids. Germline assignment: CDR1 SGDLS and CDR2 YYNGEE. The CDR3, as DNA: TGTGCCAGCACGGGTCAATACTCTGGGGCCAACGTCCTGACTTTC. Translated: CASTGQYSGANVLTF.

CDR3 DNA: TGTGCCAGCAGTGGCCCCGACCGAAATGGCTACACCTTC. Amino acid sequence: CASSGPDRNGYTF. J is TRBJ1-2 and V is TRBV2; D is ambiguous. Trimming pared 4 bases from V and 6 bases from J, leaving 12 bases between. This CDR3 comprises 13 residues. The germline V gene encodes CDR1 SNHLY and CDR2 FYNNEI.

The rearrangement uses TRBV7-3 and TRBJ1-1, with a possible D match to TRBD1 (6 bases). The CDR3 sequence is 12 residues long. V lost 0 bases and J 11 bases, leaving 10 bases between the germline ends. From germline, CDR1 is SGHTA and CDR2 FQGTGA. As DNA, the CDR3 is TGTGCCAGCAGCTTAACGTCGGGGGCGGCTTTCTTT. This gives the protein CASSLTSGAAFF.

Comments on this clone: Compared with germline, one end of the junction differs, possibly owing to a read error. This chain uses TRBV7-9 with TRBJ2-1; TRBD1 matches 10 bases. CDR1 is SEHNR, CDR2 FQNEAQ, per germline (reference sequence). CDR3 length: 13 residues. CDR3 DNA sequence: TGTGCCAGCAGCTTAGTAGGAGACAGGGGGCCCCTCTTC. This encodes CASSLVGDRGPLF.

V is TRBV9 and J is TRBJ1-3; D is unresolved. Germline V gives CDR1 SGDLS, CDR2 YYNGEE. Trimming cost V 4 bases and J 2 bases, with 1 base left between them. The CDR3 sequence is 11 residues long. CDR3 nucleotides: TGTGCCAGCAGCCCTGGAAACACCATATATTTT. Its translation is CASSPGNTIYF.

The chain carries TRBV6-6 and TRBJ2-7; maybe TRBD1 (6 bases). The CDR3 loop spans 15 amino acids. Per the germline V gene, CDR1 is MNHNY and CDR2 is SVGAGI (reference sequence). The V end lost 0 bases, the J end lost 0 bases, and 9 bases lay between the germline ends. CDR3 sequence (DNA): TGTGCCAGCAGTTACTCGCTGGACAGCTCCTACGAGCAGTACTTC. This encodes CASSYSLDSSYEQYF.

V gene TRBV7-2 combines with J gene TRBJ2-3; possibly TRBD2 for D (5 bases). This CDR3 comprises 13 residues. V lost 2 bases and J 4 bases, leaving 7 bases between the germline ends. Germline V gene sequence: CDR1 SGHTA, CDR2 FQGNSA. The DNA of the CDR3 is TGTGCCAGCAGCTTAAGTAGCGCAGATACGCAGTATTTT. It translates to CASSLSSADTQYF.

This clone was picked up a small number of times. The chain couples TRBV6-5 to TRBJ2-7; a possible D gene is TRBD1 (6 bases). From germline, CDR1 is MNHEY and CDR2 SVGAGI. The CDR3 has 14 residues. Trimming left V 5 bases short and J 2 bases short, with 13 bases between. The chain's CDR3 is CASSHGQRAYEQYF. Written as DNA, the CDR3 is TGTGCCAGCAGTCACGGACAGCGAGCCTACGAGCAGTACTTC.

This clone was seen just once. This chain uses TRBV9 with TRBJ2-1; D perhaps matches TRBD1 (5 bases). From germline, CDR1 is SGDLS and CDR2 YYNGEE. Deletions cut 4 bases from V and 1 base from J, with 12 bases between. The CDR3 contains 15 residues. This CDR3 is CASSLRVESYNEQFF. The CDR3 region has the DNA TGTGCCAGCAGCCTCAGGGTGGAGTCCTACAATGAGCAGTTCTTC.

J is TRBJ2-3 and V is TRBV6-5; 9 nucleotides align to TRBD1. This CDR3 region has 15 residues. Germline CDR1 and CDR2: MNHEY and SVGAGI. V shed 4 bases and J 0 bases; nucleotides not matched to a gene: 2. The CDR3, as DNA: TGTGCCAGCAGTTCCGGGACAGGGAGCACAGATACGCAGTATTTT. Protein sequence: CASSSGTGSTDTQYF.

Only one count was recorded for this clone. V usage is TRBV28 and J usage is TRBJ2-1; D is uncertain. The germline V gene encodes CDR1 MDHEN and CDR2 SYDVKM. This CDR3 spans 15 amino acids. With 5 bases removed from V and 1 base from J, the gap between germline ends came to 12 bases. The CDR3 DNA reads TGTGCCAGCAGTCCGACTCCTGTGTCCTACAATGAGCAGTTCTTC. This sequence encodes CASSPTPVSYNEQFF.

The CDR3 loop reads CASSPDTAYEQYF. Written as DNA, the CDR3 is TGTGCCAGCAGTCCTGACACCGCCTACGAGCAGTACTTC. This chain connects TRBV5-6 to TRBJ2-7, with D unclear. This CDR3 spans 13 amino acids. Germline V lookup: CDR1 SGHDT, CDR2 YYEEEE. V lost 5 bases and J 2 bases, leaving 11 bases between the germline ends.

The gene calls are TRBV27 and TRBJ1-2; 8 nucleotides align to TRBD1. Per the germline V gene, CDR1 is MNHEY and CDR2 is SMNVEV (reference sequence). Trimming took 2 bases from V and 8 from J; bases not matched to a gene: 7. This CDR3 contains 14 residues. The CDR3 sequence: CASSLGGQGLGYTF. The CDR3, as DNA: TGTGCCAGCAGTTTAGGCGGACAGGGACTCGGCTACACCTTC.

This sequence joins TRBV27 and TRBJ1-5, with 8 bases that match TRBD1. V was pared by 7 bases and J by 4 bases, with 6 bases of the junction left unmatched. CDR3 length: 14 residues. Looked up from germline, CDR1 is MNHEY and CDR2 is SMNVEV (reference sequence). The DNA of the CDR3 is TGTGCCAGCAAAAAAGGACAGGGTAATCAGCCCCAGCATTTT. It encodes CASKKGQGNQPQHF.

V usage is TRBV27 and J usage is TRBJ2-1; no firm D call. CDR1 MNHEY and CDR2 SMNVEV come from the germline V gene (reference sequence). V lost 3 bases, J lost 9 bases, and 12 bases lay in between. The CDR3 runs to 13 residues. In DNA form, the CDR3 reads TGTGCCAGCAGTTTGAAACGTTTGGGTGAGCAGTTCTTC. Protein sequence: CASSLKRLGEQFF.

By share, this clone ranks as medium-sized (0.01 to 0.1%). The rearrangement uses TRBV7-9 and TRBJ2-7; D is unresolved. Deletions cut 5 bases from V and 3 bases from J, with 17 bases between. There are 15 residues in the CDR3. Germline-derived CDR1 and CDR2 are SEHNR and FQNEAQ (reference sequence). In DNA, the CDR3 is TGTGCCAGCAGCGGATACGGAGAGGCCATCTACGAGCAGTACTTC. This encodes CASSGYGEAIYEQYF.